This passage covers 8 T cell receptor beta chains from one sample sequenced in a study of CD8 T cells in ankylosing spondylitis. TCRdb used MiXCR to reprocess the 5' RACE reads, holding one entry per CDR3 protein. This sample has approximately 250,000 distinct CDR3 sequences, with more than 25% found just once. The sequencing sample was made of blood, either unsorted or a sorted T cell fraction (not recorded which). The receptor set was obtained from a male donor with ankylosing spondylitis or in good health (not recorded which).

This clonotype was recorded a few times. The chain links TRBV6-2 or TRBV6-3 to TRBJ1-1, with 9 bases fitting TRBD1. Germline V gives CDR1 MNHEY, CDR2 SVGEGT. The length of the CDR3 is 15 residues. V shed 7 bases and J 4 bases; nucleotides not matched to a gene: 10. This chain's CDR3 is CASTMTGGKTTEAFF. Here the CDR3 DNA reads TGTGCCAGCACCATGACAGGGGGTAAGACCACTGAAGCTTTCTTT.

The CDR3 nucleotides read TGTGCCAGCAGCATCAGCGGGGGCAGGGCAGATACGCAGTATTTT. The encoded protein is CASSISGGRADTQYF. The chain couples TRBV7-6 to TRBJ2-3; 8 nucleotides match TRBD2. Germline assignment: CDR1 SGHVS and CDR2 FNYEAQ. J lost 4 bases, V lost 5 bases, and 8 bases had no gene match. The CDR3 contains 15 residues.

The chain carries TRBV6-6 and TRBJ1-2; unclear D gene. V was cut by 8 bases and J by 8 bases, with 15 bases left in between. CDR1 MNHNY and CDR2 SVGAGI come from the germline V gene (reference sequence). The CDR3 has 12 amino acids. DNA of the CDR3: TGTGCCAGCCGGACGCCAATCTGGGGCTACACCTTC. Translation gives CASRTPIWGYTF.

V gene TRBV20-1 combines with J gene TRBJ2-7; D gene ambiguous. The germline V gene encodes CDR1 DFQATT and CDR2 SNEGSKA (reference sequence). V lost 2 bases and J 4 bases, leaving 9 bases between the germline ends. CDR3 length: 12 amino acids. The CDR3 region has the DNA TGCAGTGCTAGATGGTCGCTTTACGAGCAGTACTTC. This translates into CSARWSLYEQYF.

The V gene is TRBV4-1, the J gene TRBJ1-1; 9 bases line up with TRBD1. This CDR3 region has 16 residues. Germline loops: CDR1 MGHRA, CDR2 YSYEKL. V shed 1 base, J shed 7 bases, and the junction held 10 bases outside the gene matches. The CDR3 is CASSQVPGTGSGEAFF. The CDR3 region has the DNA TGCGCCAGCAGCCAAGTTCCCGGGACAGGGTCGGGTGAAGCTTTCTTT.

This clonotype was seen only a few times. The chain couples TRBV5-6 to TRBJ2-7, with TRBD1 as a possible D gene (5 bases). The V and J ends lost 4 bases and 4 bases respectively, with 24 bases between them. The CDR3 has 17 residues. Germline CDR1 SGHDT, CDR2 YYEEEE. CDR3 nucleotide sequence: TGTGCCAGCAGCGTGGACCCCGGGCAGGGATATCTGTACGAGCAGTACTTC. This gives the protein CASSVDPGQGYLYEQYF.

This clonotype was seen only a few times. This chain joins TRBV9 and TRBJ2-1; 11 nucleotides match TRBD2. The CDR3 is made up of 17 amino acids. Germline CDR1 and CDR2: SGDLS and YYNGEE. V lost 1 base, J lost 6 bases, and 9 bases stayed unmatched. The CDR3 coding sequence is TGTGCCAGCAGCGTATCAATGTTAGCGGGGGGGCTCAATGAGCAGTTCTTC. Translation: CASSVSMLAGGLNEQFF.

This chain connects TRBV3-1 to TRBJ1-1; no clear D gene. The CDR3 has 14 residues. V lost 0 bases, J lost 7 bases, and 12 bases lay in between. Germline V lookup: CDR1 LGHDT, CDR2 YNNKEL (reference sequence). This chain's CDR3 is CASSQEVGWGEAFF. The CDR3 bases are TGTGCCAGCAGCCAAGAAGTGGGCTGGGGTGAAGCTTTCTTT.